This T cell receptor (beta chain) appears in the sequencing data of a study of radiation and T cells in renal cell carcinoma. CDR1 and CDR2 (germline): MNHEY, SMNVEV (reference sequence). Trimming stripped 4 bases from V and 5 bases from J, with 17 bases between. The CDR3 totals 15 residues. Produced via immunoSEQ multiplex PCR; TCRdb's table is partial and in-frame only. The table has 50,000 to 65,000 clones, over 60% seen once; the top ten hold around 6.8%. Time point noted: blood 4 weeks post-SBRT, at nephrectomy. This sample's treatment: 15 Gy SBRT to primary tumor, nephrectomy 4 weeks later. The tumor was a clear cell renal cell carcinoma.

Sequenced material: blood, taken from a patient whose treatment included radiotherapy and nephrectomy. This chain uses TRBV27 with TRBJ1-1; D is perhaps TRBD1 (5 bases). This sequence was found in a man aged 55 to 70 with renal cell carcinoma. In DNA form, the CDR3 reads TGTGCCAGCAGTTCAGTTAGGACCGGGGGAACTGAAGCTTTCTTT. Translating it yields CASSSVRTGGTEAFF.